The text below deals with one T cell receptor beta chain. Its recognized antigen is unknown. A much larger clone lies a single base off, so this may be a read error. Including the terminal cysteine and phenylalanine, the CDR3 comprises 16 residues. The retained sequence is limited to the CDR3, 48 bases, with the frame set at the first base. CDR1 and CDR2 (MNHNY, SVGAGI) derive from the germline V gene (reference sequence). Library generation was performed with multiplex PCR. TCRdb shows the sequencer as Illumina HiSeq 2500. Following protocols modified from ARM-PCR, the researchers constructed TCRbeta libraries through three rounds of nested PCR with primers (Table S4). Before sequencing, PCR products of 200-500 bp were excised from the gel and purified with the QIAquick gel extraction kit. Turning to the authors' computational methods: Reads were cleaned using Trimmomatic, were merged into complete CDR3 sequences using FLASH, and were assigned to V(D)J germline segments using MiTCR. Clonal diversity was calculated as the inverse Simpson's index using VDJtools. In-frame sequences lacking a premature stop codon were counted as productive reads. TCRdb reworked the public reads: Q25 trimming with fastp, MiXCR clone assembly, productive beta chains retained. CDR3 protein duplicates are merged, each entry listing the most common genes and DNA. V and J calls and clone size were set by TCRdb, not the authors. This sample has about 110,000 distinct CDR3 sequences in its table, and over 55% of those were observed once. Roughly 19% of the sample is in the top ten clones.

RNA was isolated from bulk, unsorted tissue, and RNA quality was assessed with a NanoDrop ND-1000 and an Agilent 2100. Normal lung samples were distant non-tumor tissue taken more than 3 cm from the tumor edge. The donors were newly diagnosed lung cancer patients admitted for thoracic surgery in China from August to November 2014 who had not received prior chemotherapy. Patients who had received previous radiotherapy or chemotherapy, or who had another concurrent cancer, were excluded from the study. Surgical tissue pieces of about 1-2.1 cm3 were preserved in RNAlater solution and were kept at -80 degrees C until use. The record originates from a study of tumor and adjacent non-tumor tissue in lung cancer (dated by TCRdb to the late 2010s). Study-level background: Of the cohort, 11 to 12 patients had adenocarcinoma, 2 had squamous cell carcinoma and 1 had small cell lung cancer. Among the approximately 15 patients, ages ranged from about 31 to 76 years, some ten were men and 5 were women, and disease was TNM stage I to III. A total of fewer than 150 million productive TCRbeta reads were generated by sequencing, corresponding to an average of about 4.17 million reads per sample. Using bulk TCRbeta repertoires from approximately 15 lung cancer patients, the study set lung tumor tissue side by side with matched distant non-tumor lung tissue. For each patient, one tumor sample and one normal lung sample were taken, giving some 33 paired specimens that underwent TCRbeta CDR3 sequencing.

Broader findings and caveats from the paper: Only roughly 16 patients were included in the cohort, and the need for larger samples and more detailed clinical data was noted by the authors. Peripheral blood was not sequenced, so blood TCRbeta repertoires in these lung cancer patients were not examined. A significantly larger cumulative share of the repertoire was made up by the top 100 clones in normal lung than in tumor tissue. Neither the sequencing platform nor unique molecular identifiers are named or mentioned anywhere in the methods. Younger patients had significantly higher TCR diversity, and higher tumor TCR diversity was associated with shorter overall and disease-free survival. Tumor tissue showed significantly greater TCR diversity (inverse Simpson) than normal lung tissue (roughly 430 vs 170, P = 0.0075, Mann-Whitney U test).

Sequenced sample: distant non-tumor lung tissue. Here the chain combines TRBV6-6 and TRBJ1-4, and 8 junction bases match TRBD1. This sequence originates from a man aged 60-69 years with non-small cell lung cancer. The encoded CDR3 is CTSSNYQGAANEKLFF. The DNA sequence reads TGTACCAGCAGTAACTACCAGGGGGCGGCTAATGAAAAACTGTTTTTT.